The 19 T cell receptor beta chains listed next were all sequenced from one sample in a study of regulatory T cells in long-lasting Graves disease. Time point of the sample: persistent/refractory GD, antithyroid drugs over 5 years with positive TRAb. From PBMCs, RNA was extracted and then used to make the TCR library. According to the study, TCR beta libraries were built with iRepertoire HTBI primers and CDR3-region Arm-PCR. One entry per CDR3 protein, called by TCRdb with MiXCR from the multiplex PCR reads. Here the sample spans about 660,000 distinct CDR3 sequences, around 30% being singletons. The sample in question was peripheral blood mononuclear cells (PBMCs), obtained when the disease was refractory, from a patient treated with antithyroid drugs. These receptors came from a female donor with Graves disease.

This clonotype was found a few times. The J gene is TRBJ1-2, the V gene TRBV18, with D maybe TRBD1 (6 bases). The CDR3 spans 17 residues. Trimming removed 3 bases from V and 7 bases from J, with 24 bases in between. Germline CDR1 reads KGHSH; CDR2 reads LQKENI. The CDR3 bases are TGTGCCAGCTCACCTCCGGGGGCGCAAGGGACATTTGGTGGCTACACCTTC. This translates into CASSPPGAQGTFGGYTF.

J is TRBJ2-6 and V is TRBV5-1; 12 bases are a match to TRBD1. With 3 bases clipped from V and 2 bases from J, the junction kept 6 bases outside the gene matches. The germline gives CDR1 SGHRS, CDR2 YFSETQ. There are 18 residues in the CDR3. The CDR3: CASSWGTGGAPGANVLTF. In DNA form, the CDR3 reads TGCGCCAGCAGCTGGGGGACAGGGGGCGCTCCTGGGGCCAACGTCCTGACTTTC.

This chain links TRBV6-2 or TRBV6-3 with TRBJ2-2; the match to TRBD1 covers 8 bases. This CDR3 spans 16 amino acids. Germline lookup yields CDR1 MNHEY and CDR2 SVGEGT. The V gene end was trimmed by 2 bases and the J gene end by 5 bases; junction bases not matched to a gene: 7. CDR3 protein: CASSYATGGWTGELFF. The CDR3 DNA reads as TGTGCCAGCAGTTACGCCACAGGGGGATGGACCGGGGAGCTGTTTTTT.

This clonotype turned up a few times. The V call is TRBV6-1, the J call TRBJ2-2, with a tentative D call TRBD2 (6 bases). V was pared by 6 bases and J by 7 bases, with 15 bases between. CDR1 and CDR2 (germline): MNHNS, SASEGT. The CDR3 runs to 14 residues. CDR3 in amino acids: CASRLAVGGGELFF. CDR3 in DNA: TGTGCCAGCAGGCTTGCCGTGGGAGGCGGGGAGCTGTTTTTT.

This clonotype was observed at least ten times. The CDR3 nucleotides read TGTGCCAGCAGGAGTGAACGGGACGAATATTCACCCCTCCACTTT. Protein product: CASRSERDEYSPLHF. The chain recombines TRBV6-1 with TRBJ1-6, with TRBD1 as a possible D gene (5 bases). V lost 6 bases, J lost 8 bases, and 17 bases lay in between. CDR3 length: 15 amino acids. Germline values: CDR1 MNHNS, CDR2 SASEGT.

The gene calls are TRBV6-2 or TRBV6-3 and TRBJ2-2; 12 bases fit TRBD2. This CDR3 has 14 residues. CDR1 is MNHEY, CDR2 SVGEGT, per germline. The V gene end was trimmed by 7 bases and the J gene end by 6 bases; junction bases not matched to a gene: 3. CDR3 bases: TGTGCCAGCAAGACTAGCGGGAGATCCGGGGAGCTGTTTTTT. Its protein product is CASKTSGRSGELFF.

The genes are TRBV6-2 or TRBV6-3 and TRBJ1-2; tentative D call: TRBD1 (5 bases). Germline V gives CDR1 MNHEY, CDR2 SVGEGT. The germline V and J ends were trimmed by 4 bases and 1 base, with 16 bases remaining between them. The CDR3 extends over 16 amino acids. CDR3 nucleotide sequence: TGTGCCAGCAGTTCAGGGATGAGGCCCATTAACTATGGCTACACCTTC. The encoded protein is CASSSGMRPINYGYTF.

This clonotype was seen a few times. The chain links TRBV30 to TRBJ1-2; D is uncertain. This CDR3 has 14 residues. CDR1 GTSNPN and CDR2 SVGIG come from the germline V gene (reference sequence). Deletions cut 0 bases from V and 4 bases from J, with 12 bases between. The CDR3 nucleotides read TGTGCCTGGAGTGTACGTCGCGCCCTCTATGGCTACACCTTC. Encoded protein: CAWSVRRALYGYTF.

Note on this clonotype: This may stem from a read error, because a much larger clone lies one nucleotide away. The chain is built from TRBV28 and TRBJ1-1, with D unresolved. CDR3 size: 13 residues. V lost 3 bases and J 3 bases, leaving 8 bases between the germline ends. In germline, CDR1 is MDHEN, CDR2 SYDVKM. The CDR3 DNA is TGTGCCAGCAGTTTTAGCGTTGACACTGAAGCTTTCTTT. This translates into CASSFSVDTEAFF.

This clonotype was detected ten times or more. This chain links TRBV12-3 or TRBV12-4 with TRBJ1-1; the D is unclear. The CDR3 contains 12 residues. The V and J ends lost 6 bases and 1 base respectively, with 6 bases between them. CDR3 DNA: TGTGCCAGCAGCATACAGAACACTGAAGCTTTCTTT. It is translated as CASSIQNTEAFF.

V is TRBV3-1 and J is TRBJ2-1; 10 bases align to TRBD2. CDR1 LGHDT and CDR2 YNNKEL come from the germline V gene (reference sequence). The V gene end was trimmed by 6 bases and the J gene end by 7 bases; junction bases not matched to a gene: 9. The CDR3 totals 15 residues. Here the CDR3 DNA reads TGTGCCAGCAGACCCCTAGCGGGAGCGGGGAATGAGCAGTTCTTC. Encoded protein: CASRPLAGAGNEQFF.

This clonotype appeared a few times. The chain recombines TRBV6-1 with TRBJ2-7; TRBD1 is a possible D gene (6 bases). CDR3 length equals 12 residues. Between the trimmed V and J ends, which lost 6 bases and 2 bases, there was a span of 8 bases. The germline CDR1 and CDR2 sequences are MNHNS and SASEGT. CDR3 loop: CASRRDTYEQYF. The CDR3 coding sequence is TGTGCCAGCAGACGGGACACCTACGAGCAGTACTTC.

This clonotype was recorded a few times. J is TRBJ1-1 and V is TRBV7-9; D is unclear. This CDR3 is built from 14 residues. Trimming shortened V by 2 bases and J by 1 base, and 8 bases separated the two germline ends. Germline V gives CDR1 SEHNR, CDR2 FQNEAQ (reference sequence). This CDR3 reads CASSLSDQNTEAFF. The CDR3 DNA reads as TGTGCCAGCAGCTTATCTGACCAGAACACTGAAGCTTTCTTT.

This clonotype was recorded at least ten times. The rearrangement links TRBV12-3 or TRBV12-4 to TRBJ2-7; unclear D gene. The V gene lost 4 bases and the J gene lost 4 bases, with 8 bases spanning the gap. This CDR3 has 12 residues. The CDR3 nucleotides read TGTGCCAGCAGTTCCGGGCCGTACGAGCAGTACTTC. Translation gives CASSSGPYEQYF.

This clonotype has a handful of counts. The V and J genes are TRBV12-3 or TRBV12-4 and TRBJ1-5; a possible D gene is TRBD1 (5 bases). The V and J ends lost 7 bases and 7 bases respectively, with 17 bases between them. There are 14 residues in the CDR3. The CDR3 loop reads CASTSLNQGQPQHF. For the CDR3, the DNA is TGTGCCAGCACTTCTTTAAACCAGGGCCAGCCCCAGCATTTT.

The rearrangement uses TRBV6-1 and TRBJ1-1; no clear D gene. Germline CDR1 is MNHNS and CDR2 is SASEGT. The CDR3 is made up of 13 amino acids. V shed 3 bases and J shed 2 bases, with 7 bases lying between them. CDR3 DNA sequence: TGTGCCAGCAGTGATAGGTACAACACTGAAGCTTTCTTT. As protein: CASSDRYNTEAFF.

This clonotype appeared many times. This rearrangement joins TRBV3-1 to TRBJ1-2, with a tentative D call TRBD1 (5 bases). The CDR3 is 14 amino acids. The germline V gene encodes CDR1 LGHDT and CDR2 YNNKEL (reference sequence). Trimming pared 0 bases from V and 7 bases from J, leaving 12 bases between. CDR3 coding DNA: TGTGCCAGCAGCCAAGATACAGGCGGTGGTGGCTACACCTTC. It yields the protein CASSQDTGGGGYTF.

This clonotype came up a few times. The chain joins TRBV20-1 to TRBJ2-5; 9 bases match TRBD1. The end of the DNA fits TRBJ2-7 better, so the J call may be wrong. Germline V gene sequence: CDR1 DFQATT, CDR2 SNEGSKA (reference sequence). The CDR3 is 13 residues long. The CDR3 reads CSATKGQGYEQYF. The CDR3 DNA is TGCAGTGCTACTAAGGGACAGGGCTACGAGCAGTACTTC.

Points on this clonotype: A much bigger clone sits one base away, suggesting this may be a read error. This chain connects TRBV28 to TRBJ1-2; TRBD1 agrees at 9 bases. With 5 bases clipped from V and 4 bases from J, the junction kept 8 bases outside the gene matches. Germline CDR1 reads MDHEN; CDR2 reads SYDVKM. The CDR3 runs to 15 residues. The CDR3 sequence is CASSGGGQGFYGYTF. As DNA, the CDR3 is TGTGCCAGCAGTGGAGGCGGACAGGGGTTCTATGGCTACACCTTC.